These T cell receptor beta chains were read from a single sample in a study of tumor and adjacent non-tumor tissue in lung cancer. From the multiplex PCR reads, TCRdb called clonotypes with MiXCR, one entry per CDR3 protein. Of more than 85,000 distinct CDR3 sequences in the sample, more than 70% were seen once. Sequencing was performed on lung tumor tissue. The receptors originated from a woman aged 55-69 years with non-small cell lung cancer. CDR3s include the opening cysteine and the closing phenylalanine or tryptophan. The order of the fields is CDR3 protein, D gene, V gene, J gene. The D gene is left open where the match is weak.

CASSRDRCQPLHF,-,TRBV11-2,TRBJ1-5
CASSLAVNANTGELFF,-,TRBV11-1,TRBJ2-2
CASSRSQGQPQHF,-,TRBV12-3/TRBV12-4,TRBJ1-5
CASSPVGQSYYEQHF,-,TRBV12-3/TRBV12-4,TRBJ2-7
CASSLTPGLNAEALF,-,TRBV11-2,TRBJ1-1
CSAREANRGQTKAFF,TRBD1,TRBV20-1,TRBJ1-1
CSVSGTENTEELFF,-,TRBV20-1,TRBJ2-2
CASSPQGGQSTQYF,-,TRBV11-2,TRBJ2-5
CSAPPASGSPVCSYEQYF,TRBD2,TRBV20-1,TRBJ2-7
CASSIDSGRDTEAFF,-,TRBV11-3,TRBJ1-1
CASSQRTSTDTQFF,TRBD2,TRBV12-3/TRBV12-4,TRBJ2-3
CSARAEADYEQYF,-,TRBV20-1,TRBJ2-7
CASSQGSIGRLNEQLF,TRBD2,TRBV4-3,TRBJ2-1
CNSRAVGPPLNSYNEQFF,-,TRBV20-1,TRBJ2-1
CPSVITGTTEAFF,-,TRBV11-2,TRBJ1-1
CSAITGGGTEAFF,TRBD1,TRBV20-1,TRBJ1-1
CASSLDRAGELFF,TRBD1,TRBV7-3,TRBJ2-2
CASSFGEGCGKLFF,-,TRBV6-5,TRBJ2-2
CASSSDRDDEQFF,TRBD1,TRBV14,TRBJ2-1
CASSFYSTGGQLETQHF,TRBD2,TRBV7-9,TRBJ2-5
CASCATETATDTQCF,-,TRBV11-2,TRBJ2-3
CSSSFGIAGVTDTQYF,TRBD2,TRBV5-1,TRBJ2-3
CAFREDSNQPQHF,-,TRBV10-3,TRBJ1-5
CASSIQGPLYGYTF,-,TRBV11-1,TRBJ1-2
CASRSTESAGSYGQYF,-,TRBV11-2,TRBJ2-7
CGVRATGRDTGDLFF,-,TRBV20-1,TRBJ2-2
CASSSGYSHLHF,-,TRBV28,TRBJ1-6
CSANRASSPLHF,-,TRBV20-1,TRBJ1-6
CASNSSLVAETQYF,-,TRBV11-3,TRBJ2-5
CASRYDPAENTESIF,-,TRBV6-5,TRBJ1-1
CASSFGVLGELFF,-,TRBV11-2,TRBJ2-2
CASLDGDTEAFF,-,TRBV28,TRBJ1-1
CASSSRLQGAGSPLLF,TRBD1,TRBV28,TRBJ1-6
CSAGGDRDVKLSF,TRBD1,TRBV20-1,TRBJ1-4
CASSTTTGTLYNSPLHF,-,TRBV11-2,TRBJ1-6
CASSLERGPLPDKQYF,-,TRBV7-9,TRBJ2-3
CARSQVGGTDTHYF,-,TRBV4-2,TRBJ2-3
CSARDNTLAVYNSPHHF,-,TRBV20-1,TRBJ1-6
CSALGVARGQYF,-,TRBV20-1,TRBJ2-5
CGSYRDRGPPQHF,TRBD1,TRBV11-2,TRBJ1-5
CASSSRLTGKSTGELFF,-,TRBV11-1,TRBJ2-2
CSVGAYNQPLHF,-,TRBV29-1,TRBJ1-5
CNVDRENTGELFF,TRBD1,TRBV29-1,TRBJ2-2
CSVGLSDADTQYF,-,TRBV29-1,TRBJ2-3
CASGLQSGNNCEQYF,-,TRBV11-2,TRBJ2-7
CASSFDAQYIEQFF,-,TRBV12-3/TRBV12-4,TRBJ2-1
CASIRSQGPDAQYF,-,TRBV6-1,TRBJ2-3
CASSHLQGDGVNVLAF,-,TRBV4-3,TRBJ2-6
CASSYGNSGANTEAFF,-,TRBV6-2/TRBV6-3,TRBJ1-1
CASSVVLYEQKF,-,TRBV6-2/TRBV6-3,TRBJ2-7